This T cell receptor (beta chain) was recorded in a study of a mutant IDH1 vaccine in newly diagnosed glioma. V was pared by 6 bases and J by 3 bases, with 7 bases of the junction left unmatched. The CDR3 loop spans 16 amino acids. The germline CDR1 and CDR2 sequences are SGHTA and FQGNSA. Concerning this clone: Its antigen is still unknown.

Time point indicated: week 47, end of study. Vaccine doses each comprised 300 ug of mutant IDH1 20-mer peptide, with topical imiquimod. Assay used: immunoSEQ multiplex PCR; TCRdb lists only in-frame clones, some missing. Of roughly 86,000 clones listed, about 81% are singletons. This TCR came from a man aged 35 to 55 with glioma. The V gene is TRBV7-2, the J gene TRBJ2-5; TRBD2 matches 13 bases. Source: PBMCs, taken from a glioma patient whose treatment included an IDH1 peptide vaccine. In nucleotides, the CDR3 is TGTGCCAGCAGACACGGACTAGCGGGAGATGAAGAGACCCAGTACTTC. Translating it yields CASRHGLAGDEETQYF.